Below are 29 T cell receptor beta chains sequenced from a single sample in a study of naive and memory T cell subsets. Four PCR rounds used nested alpha and beta constant region primers plus the SP2 primer. TCRdb passed the UMI-ligation and nested PCR reads through MiXCR, listing each CDR3 protein once. Of fewer than 35,000 distinct CDR3 sequences listed, about 7.4% are singletons. As to treatment: skin biopsy from PPD injection site in Mantoux-positive individual. The library had UMIs added by 3' ligation of an oligonucleotide to TCR cDNA. Sequenced here: skin, sampled from a tuberculin skin test site. Receptors originate from an adult in good health.

This clonotype ranks as medium-sized. The chain couples TRBV12-3 or TRBV12-4 to TRBJ2-7, with TRBD1 matching 10 bases. CDR3 length equals 14 residues. Unmatched junction bases numbered 5, after V lost 3 bases and J lost 6 bases. The CDR3 region has the DNA TGTGCCAGCAGTTTGAGACAGGGGGCGACCGAGCAGTACTTC. It specifies CASSLRQGATEQYF.

This clonotype came up many times. The V and J genes are TRBV9 and TRBJ2-2; no firm D call. The length of the CDR3 is 15 residues. Trimming stripped 3 bases from V and 3 bases from J, with 12 bases between. From germline, CDR1 is SGDLS and CDR2 YYNGEE. The CDR3 bases are TGTGCCAGCAGCGCCGCTGGGTCGTACACCGGGGAGCTGTTTTTT. Its protein product is CASSAAGSYTGELFF.

In its sample, this clonotype was seen a few times. J is TRBJ1-2 and V is TRBV3-1; TRBD1 matches 8 bases. The CDR3 has 13 residues. Trimming removed 4 bases from V and 7 bases from J; junction bases left unmatched: 5. Germline V gene sequence: CDR1 LGHDT, CDR2 YNNKEL (reference sequence). For the CDR3, the DNA is TGTGCCAGCAGCCGCACGACAGGGGCTGGCTACACCTTC. As protein: CASSRTTGAGYTF.

This clonotype was recorded at least ten times. The chain carries TRBV12-3 or TRBV12-4 and TRBJ1-5; unclear D gene. CDR3 size: 14 residues. Deletions cut 3 bases from V and 2 bases from J, with 8 bases between. The CDR3 region has the DNA TGTGCCAGCAGTTTTTCTGGGGGCAATCAGCCCCAGCATTTT. Residues: CASSFSGGNQPQHF.

This clonotype was observed many times. The chain is built from TRBV6-2 or TRBV6-3 and TRBJ2-3; 9 nucleotides align to TRBD1. Germline lookup yields CDR1 MNHEY and CDR2 SVGEGT. The ends lost 6 bases at V and 6 bases at J; junction bases unmatched: 13. The CDR3 runs to 16 residues. The CDR3, as DNA: TGTGCCAGCAGGAGGGTCGGGACAGGGTTCACGGATACGCAGTATTTT. It is translated as CASRRVGTGFTDTQYF.

A few counts support this clonotype. The genes are TRBV4-1 and TRBJ1-2; 7 positions agree with TRBD1. J gave up 4 bases and V 8 bases, and 4 bases lay outside the gene matches. CDR3 length: 12 residues. Germline assignment: CDR1 MGHRA and CDR2 YSYEKL. Here the CDR3 DNA reads TGCGCCAGCGGTGAGGGGGCCTATGGCTACACCTTC. Amino acid sequence: CASGEGAYGYTF.

As for this clonotype: This may stem from a read error, because a much larger clone lies one nucleotide away. The rearrangement links TRBV5-1 to TRBJ2-7; 9 nucleotides agree with TRBD1. With 9 bases clipped from V and 4 bases from J, the junction kept 20 bases outside the gene matches. The CDR3 has 17 residues. CDR1 and CDR2 (germline): SGHRS, YFSETQ. The CDR3 loop is CATSLTLSDRGSYEQYF. For the CDR3, the DNA is TGCGCCACCAGTTTGACTTTATCGGACAGGGGCTCTTACGAGCAGTACTTC.

The chain joins TRBV6-2 or TRBV6-3 to TRBJ2-5; tentative D call: TRBD2 (5 bases). Trimming left V 6 bases short and J 5 bases short, with 16 bases between. The CDR3 loop spans 14 amino acids. From germline, CDR1 is MNHEY and CDR2 SVGEGT. The CDR3 protein is CASSPRLGGETQYF. The DNA of the CDR3 is TGTGCCAGCAGCCCCAGGCTAGGAGGTGAGACCCAGTACTTC.

This clonotype was seen ten or more times. The CDR3 nucleotides are TGTGCCAGCTCACCCAGACAGGGACCTAACTATGGCTACACCTTC. Protein sequence: CASSPRQGPNYGYTF. The chain couples TRBV18 to TRBJ1-2, with 7 bases matching TRBD1. Germline CDR1 and CDR2: KGHSH and LQKENI. V shed 3 bases and J 0 bases; nucleotides not matched to a gene: 4. The length of the CDR3 is 15 residues.

This clonotype came up many times. The chain is built from TRBV2 and TRBJ2-1; 12 nucleotides line up with TRBD2. The CDR3 contains 16 residues. Germline assignment: CDR1 SNHLY and CDR2 FYNNEI. Losses at the gene ends were 6 bases for V and 6 bases for J; bases not matched to a gene: 9. The CDR3 DNA reads as TGTGCCAGCAGCCCCATGGGACTAGCGGGTTCCAATGAGCAGTTCTTC. This sequence encodes CASSPMGLAGSNEQFF.

In its sample, this clonotype was seen many times. The J gene is TRBJ2-1, the V gene TRBV9; 12 positions agree with TRBD2. The germline gives CDR1 SGDLS, CDR2 YYNGEE. CDR3 length: 15 residues. J lost 8 bases, V lost 0 bases, and 3 bases had no gene match. The CDR3 sequence is CASSVASGGVDEQFF. The CDR3 DNA sequence: TGTGCCAGCAGCGTAGCTAGCGGGGGGGTCGATGAGCAGTTCTTC.

This clonotype was seen ten or more times. The chain couples TRBV29-1 to TRBJ2-3, with 10 bases that match TRBD2. The CDR3 is 15 amino acids. Germline CDR1 SQVTM, CDR2 ANQGSEA. After removal of 1 base from V and 3 bases from J, the junction contained 4 bases not matched to a gene. Here the CDR3 reads CSVEVLAGRTDTQYF. The CDR3 DNA sequence: TGCAGCGTTGAAGTACTAGCGGGGAGAACAGATACGCAGTATTTT.

The chain couples TRBV15 to TRBJ1-1; D gene uncertain. Germline lookup yields CDR1 LNHNV and CDR2 YYDKDF (reference sequence). The CDR3 loop spans 19 amino acids. Trimming left V 4 bases short and J 5 bases short, with 29 bases between. In DNA form, the CDR3 reads TGTGCCACCAGCAAGGCCCTACGCACACAGCCCCTATCGATGACTGAAGCTTTCTTT. It yields the protein CATSKALRTQPLSMTEAFF.

This clonotype was observed a handful of times. The chain joins TRBV12-3 or TRBV12-4 to TRBJ1-2; D ambiguous. V dropped 8 bases and J dropped 5 bases, with 9 bases sitting between them. The CDR3 is 11 residues long. In DNA form, the CDR3 reads TGTGCCAGCCGCTTGGGGTATGGCTACACCTTC. Translation: CASRLGYGYTF.

Worth noting for this clonotype: Being one base from a much bigger clone, this may be a read error. The V and J genes are TRBV7-6 and TRBJ1-3, with D maybe TRBD1 (6 bases). The CDR3 is 18 amino acids. CDR1 SGHVS and CDR2 FNYEAQ come from the germline V gene. The CDR3 DNA reads as TGTGCCAGCAGCTTAGGGTTCGAGGGGGTAGGCGCTGGAAACGCCATATATTTT. Amino acids: CASSLGFEGVGAGNAIYF.

In its sample, this clonotype was seen a few times. The chain is built from TRBV5-1 and TRBJ2-5, with D hard to call. Germline CDR1 is SGHRS and CDR2 is YFSETQ. Trimming shortened V by 1 base and J by 2 bases, and 9 bases separated the two germline ends. CDR3 length: 14 amino acids. The CDR3 DNA reads as TGCGCCAGCAGCTTGACTTCACTACAAGAGACCCAGTACTTC. Encoded protein: CASSLTSLQETQYF.

This clonotype was observed at least ten times. This chain connects TRBV4-2 to TRBJ2-3, with a possible D match to TRBD1 (6 bases). The CDR3 totals 18 residues. Per the germline V gene, CDR1 is LGHNA and CDR2 is YNFKEQ. The V and J ends lost 0 bases and 0 bases respectively, with 16 bases between them. CDR3 in amino acids: CASSQDPAGAHSTDTQYF. DNA for the CDR3: TGTGCCAGCAGCCAAGATCCGGCAGGGGCTCATAGCACAGATACGCAGTATTTT.

This clonotype has ten or more counts. CDR3 sequence reads: CASSSGQGRETQYF. The CDR3 bases are TGCGCCAGCAGCTCCGGACAGGGGCGAGAGACCCAGTACTTC. The rearrangement links TRBV5-1 to TRBJ2-5; TRBD1 matches 9 bases. V shed 3 bases and J 4 bases; nucleotides not matched to a gene: 4. The germline V gene has CDR1 SGHRS and CDR2 YFSETQ. The CDR3 has 14 amino acids.

This chain links TRBV7-2 with TRBJ2-1; D unclear. Germline V gene data show CDR1 as SGHTA and CDR2 as FQGNSA. There are 13 residues in the CDR3. V was cut by 1 base and J by 4 bases, with 5 bases left in between. The CDR3 DNA reads as TGTGCCAGCAGCTTAGTGGAATACAATGAGCAGTTCTTC. It translates to CASSLVEYNEQFF.

This clonotype was seen more than once but under ten times. The rearrangement links TRBV5-1 to TRBJ1-2, with 9 bases that match TRBD1. The germline gives CDR1 SGHRS, CDR2 YFSETQ. The CDR3 sequence is 13 residues long. V dropped 4 bases and J dropped 12; count of bases not matched to a gene: 10. The CDR3 DNA sequence: TGCGCCAGCAGCCCGGGACAGGGTAGCGGCGACACCTTC. Translating it yields CASSPGQGSGDTF.

This clonotype counts as medium-sized (0.01 to 0.1%). V usage is TRBV12-3 or TRBV12-4 and J usage is TRBJ2-1, with TRBD1 matching over 7 bases. CDR3 size: 15 residues. Losses at the gene ends were 7 bases for V and 4 bases for J; bases not matched to a gene: 10. The CDR3 region is CASTQGVTRYNEQFF. CDR3 in DNA: TGTGCCAGCACCCAGGGGGTGACCCGTTACAATGAGCAGTTCTTC.

This clonotype came up a few times. The chain uses TRBV6-6 and TRBJ1-1, with 7 bases aligning to TRBD1. V trimming: 6 bases; J trimming: 3 bases; junction bases outside the gene matches: 7. Germline CDR1 is MNHNY and CDR2 is SVGAGI (reference sequence). There are 14 residues in the CDR3. The CDR3 region is CASSLDRVDTEAFF. CDR3 in DNA: TGTGCCAGCAGCCTCGACAGGGTCGACACTGAAGCTTTCTTT.

This clonotype was counted a few times. V usage is TRBV6-5 and J usage is TRBJ2-7; the D call may be TRBD1 or TRBD2 (5 bases each). Germline CDR1 and CDR2: MNHEY and SVGAGI. Trimming stripped 6 bases from V and 0 bases from J, with 15 bases between. The length of the CDR3 is 15 residues. CDR3 loop: CASRFRGVTSYEQYF. The CDR3, as DNA: TGTGCCAGCAGATTTAGGGGAGTCACCTCCTACGAGCAGTACTTC.

This clonotype was observed many times. The chain recombines TRBV5-1 with TRBJ1-6; no firm D call. Germline V gene sequence: CDR1 SGHRS, CDR2 YFSETQ. The length of the CDR3 is 13 residues. Trimming cost V 7 bases and J 10 bases, with 15 bases left between them. The CDR3 spells CASAWSKRSPLHF. The CDR3 DNA follows: TGCGCCAGCGCCTGGTCGAAGCGGTCACCCCTCCACTTT.

This clonotype was counted many times. This chain links TRBV7-2 with TRBJ2-1; D perhaps matches TRBD2 (7 bases). Per germline, CDR1 SGHTA and CDR2 FQGNSA. V dropped 0 bases and J dropped 7 bases, with 16 bases sitting between them. There are 16 residues in the CDR3. CDR3 loop: CASSLAPGGGMNEQFF. CDR3 coding DNA: TGTGCCAGCAGCTTAGCCCCGGGGGGCGGGATGAATGAGCAGTTCTTC.

This chain joins TRBV19 and TRBJ1-1; D gene ambiguous. The V and J ends lost 8 bases and 1 base respectively, with 20 bases between them. This CDR3 is built from 16 residues. Germline CDR1 reads LNHDA; CDR2 reads SQIVND (reference sequence). Here the CDR3 reads CASHLGSLERNTEAFF. CDR3 in DNA: TGTGCCAGTCACCTGGGGTCCTTGGAGCGGAACACTGAAGCTTTCTTT.

This clonotype appeared many times. This chain links TRBV29-1 with TRBJ1-2; 10 bases align to TRBD1. This CDR3 has 14 residues. CDR1 is SQVTM and CDR2 is ANQGSEA in the germline V gene. With 6 bases clipped from V and 4 bases from J, the junction kept 8 bases outside the gene matches. The CDR3 reads CSVGKTGGPYGYTF. CDR3 sequence (DNA): TGCAGCGTCGGAAAGACAGGGGGCCCCTATGGCTACACCTTC. The full variable domain, with the rest looked up from reference TRBV29-1 and TRBJ1-2, is SAVISQKPSRDICQRGTSLTIQCQVDSQVTMMFWYRQQPGQSLTLIATANQGSEATYESGFVIDKFPISRPNLTFSTLTVSNMSPEDSSIYLCSVGKTGGPYGYTFGSGTRLTVV.

In this sample, this clonotype turned up a few times. The V call is TRBV18, the J call TRBJ2-7; maybe TRBD1 (6 bases). V was pared by 3 bases and J by 5 bases, with 14 bases between. The CDR3 has 14 residues. Germline V gene lookup returns CDR1 KGHSH and CDR2 LQKENI. The CDR3 sequence: CASSPRDTSDEQYF. Written as DNA, the CDR3 is TGTGCCAGCTCACCTCGGGACACGTCGGACGAGCAGTACTTC.

This clonotype has only a few counts. The chain has TRBV12-3 or TRBV12-4 and TRBJ1-2, with unresolved D. The V gene lost 6 bases and the J gene lost 0 bases, with 8 bases spanning the gap. This CDR3 has 13 residues. The CDR3 sequence is CASSPTTNYGYTF. Here the CDR3 DNA reads TGTGCCAGCAGCCCAACAACTAACTATGGCTACACCTTC.